This T cell receptor (beta chain) was sequenced during a study of T cell changes during pregnancy in multiple sclerosis. V gave up 5 bases and J gave up 0 bases; unmatched junction bases: 4. The CDR3 consists of 15 residues. CDR1 and CDR2 from the germline V gene are PRHDT and FYEKMQ (reference sequence). Some clones are missing from TCRdb's copy, which holds only in-frame ones; the method was immunoSEQ multiplex PCR. The sample records under 35,000 clones, approximately 91% being singletons. The V call is TRBV13, the J call TRBJ2-1, with TRBD2 matching over 7 bases. The sequence derives from a female donor with multiple sclerosis, enrolled in a pregnancy study. The sample was CD8+ T cells from peripheral blood mononuclear cells, taken in the second trimester of pregnancy. Here the CDR3 reads CASSEGLTSYNEQFF. The CDR3 bases are TGTGCCAGCAGCGAGGGACTAACCTCCTACAATGAGCAGTTCTTC. Full variable domain (rest looked up from reference TRBV13 and TRBJ2-1): AAGVIQSPRHLIKEKRETATLKCYPIPRHDTVYWYQQGPGQDPQFLISFYEKMQSDKGSIPDRFSAQQFSDYHSELNMSSLELGDSALYFCASSEGLTSYNEQFFGPGTRLTVL.